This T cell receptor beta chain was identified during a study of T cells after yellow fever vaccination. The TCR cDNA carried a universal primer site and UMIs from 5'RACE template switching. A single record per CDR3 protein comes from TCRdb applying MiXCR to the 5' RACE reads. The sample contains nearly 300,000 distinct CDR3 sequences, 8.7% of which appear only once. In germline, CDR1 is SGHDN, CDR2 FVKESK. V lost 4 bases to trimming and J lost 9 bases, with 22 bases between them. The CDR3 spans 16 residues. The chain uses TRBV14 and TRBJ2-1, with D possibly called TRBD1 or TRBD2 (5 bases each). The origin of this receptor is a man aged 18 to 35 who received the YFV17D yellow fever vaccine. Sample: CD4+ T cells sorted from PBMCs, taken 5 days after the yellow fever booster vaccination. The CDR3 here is CASSPQGLEGRGEQFF. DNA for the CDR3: TGTGCCAGCAGCCCCCAGGGATTAGAAGGTCGGGGTGAGCAGTTCTTC.